This T cell receptor (beta chain) was found in a study of OX40 agonist ivuxolimab in advanced cancers. Regarding the research as a whole: Ivuxolimab, which targeted the costimulatory receptor OX40 (CD134), was an agonistic, fully human IgG2 monoclonal antibody. The paper describes the monotherapy dose-escalation part (N ≈ 49 patients) of the phase I trial of ivuxolimab. In the dose-escalation cohort, around 80% of patients were male, and the mean age was 60 years with a range of roughly 20 to 79. Of the 50 to 55 dose-escalation patients, hepatocellular carcinoma was present in roughly 19, melanoma in approximately 15, renal cell carcinoma in 9 and head and neck cancer in 9. Peripheral TCRbeta sequencing was intended to test whether TCR sequence diversity was altered and clonal T-cell expansion was caused by ivuxolimab. Partial responses occurred in three dose-escalation patients, of whom one had hepatocellular carcinoma and two had cutaneous melanoma. Prior anti-PD-1, anti-PD-L1 or anti-CTLA-4 therapy was permitted, and checkpoint inhibitors had been received by under 50% of dose-escalation patients. Intravenous ivuxolimab was administered to patients every 2 weeks at six dose levels: 0.01, 0.1, 0.3, 1.5, 3 and 10 mg/kg. What the work shows at the level of the full study, not this receptor alone: Antigen specificity was not determined for the clonally expanded peripheral T cells. Low levels of normalized T-cell clonal expansion were also seen in some patients who did not respond. After ivuxolimab, more expanded clones were found on average in CD8+ T cells than in CD4+ T cells. In partial responders in the 0.1-3.0 mg/kg groups, normalized peripheral clonal expansion was found to be among the lowest, especially among CD8+ T cells. At doses from 0.1 to 3.0 mg/kg, clonal expansion was seen in both CD4+ and CD8+ blood T cells between baseline and week 6.

The trial excluded patients who had a history of autoimmune disease or were on systemic immunosuppression. In every dose cohort, peripheral blood was drawn for TCR sequencing at baseline, cycle 4 day 1, and cycle 7 day 1. Samples were obtained from an open-label, multicenter, first-in-human phase I dose-escalation trial of ivuxolimab. Adults with locally advanced or metastatic melanoma, renal cell carcinoma, hepatocellular carcinoma or head and neck squamous cell carcinoma were enrolled in the trial. CD4+ and CD8+ T cells were sorted separately from peripheral blood before TCR sequencing. To sequence the TCRbeta CDR3 region, genomic DNA was isolated from the sorted cells. The immunoSEQ Assay was used for sequencing of TCRbeta CDR3 regions. TCRdb holds this immuneACCESS table with in-frame rearrangements only. Some clones are missing; in checked studies, unresolved V genes explain under half, and the rest has no known cause. The table for this sample lists approximately 55,000 clones; 75% to 90% of them were counted only once. The ten largest account for approximately 16% of the sample.

As for this clone: This clone's antigen is unknown. Qualities for individual bases were not recorded, and no much larger clone is one base off.

V and J lose 4 bases and 7 bases, and a span of 11 bases separates them. CDR1 SGHNT and CDR2 YENEEA were looked up in the germline V gene. The CDR3 measures 14 amino acids from cysteine to phenylalanine. This entry keeps only the CDR3 DNA: 42 bases, framed from base 1. The chain links TRBV11-3 with TRBJ1-6, with the D gene too uncertain to name. This TCR was recovered from an adult with an advanced solid tumor such as melanoma, head and neck, liver or kidney cancer. The sample consisted of CD4+ or CD8+ T cells sorted from blood, taken in a trial of the OX40 agonist ivuxolimab. The CDR3 corresponds to CASSYDGENSPLHF. The nucleotide sequence is given as TGTGCCAGCAGCTACGACGGGGAGAATTCACCCCTCCACTTT.